The 2 T cell receptor beta chains below come from one sample, sequenced in a study of OX40 agonist ivuxolimab in advanced cancers. Libraries were prepared by immunoSEQ multiplex PCR; TCRdb keeps only in-frame clonotypes and omits some of them. Found here are about 76,000 clones, around 87% of them singletons; the top ten hold less than 3%. Sequenced here: CD4+ or CD8+ T cells sorted from blood, sampled in a trial of the OX40 agonist ivuxolimab. These receptor sequences come from an adult with an advanced solid tumor such as melanoma, head and neck, liver or kidney cancer.

The chain links TRBV7-9 to TRBJ1-1; the D is unclear. The germline CDR1 and CDR2 sequences are SEHNR and FQNEAQ (reference sequence). V was trimmed by 1 base and J by 2 bases, leaving 8 bases between them. The CDR3 is made up of 14 amino acids. The CDR3 loop is CASSLGEENTEAFF. The CDR3 DNA sequence: TGTGCCAGCAGCTTAGGGGAGGAAAACACTGAAGCTTTCTTT.

The chain carries TRBV11-2 and TRBJ1-4; D remains unclear. The CDR3 totals 12 residues. V lost 0 bases, J lost 9 bases, and 5 bases lay in between. Looked up from germline, CDR1 is SGHAT and CDR2 is FQNNGV. CDR3 amino acids: CASSLDTKKLFF. The CDR3 DNA follows: TGTGCCAGCAGCTTAGATACAAAAAAACTGTTTTTT.